Shown below are 23 T cell receptor beta chains from a single sample sequenced in a study of early T cells in non-severe SARS-CoV-2 infection. TCRdb ran MiXCR on the 5' RACE reads and lists one entry per CDR3 protein. The data show tens of thousands of distinct CDR3 sequences, with around 9.3% seen just once and roughly 20% held by the top ten. The sequenced sample consisted of whole blood. These receptors were collected from an adult who was a healthcare worker with PCR-confirmed SARS-CoV-2 infection or an uninfected control (not recorded which).

This clonotype was seen many times. J is TRBJ2-5 and V is TRBV5-5; 8 bases line up with TRBD2. The CDR3 is 16 amino acids. Germline values: CDR1 SGHKS, CDR2 YYEKEE (reference sequence). With V trimmed by 2 bases and J by 1 base, 7 bases remained unmatched. CDR3 coding DNA: TGTGCCAGCAGCTTACGACAAGCGGGGGCCCAAGAGACCCAGTACTTC. It codes for CASSLRQAGAQETQYF.

This clonotype was observed a few times. The V gene is TRBV4-1, the J gene TRBJ1-1; tentatively, D is TRBD1 (5 bases). V lost 4 bases and J 4 bases, leaving 16 bases between the germline ends. This CDR3 region has 15 residues. The germline V gene has CDR1 MGHRA and CDR2 YSYEKL. DNA for the CDR3: TGCGCCAGCAGCCCATTCTTGGGGGAAGGCACTGAAGCTTTCTTT. Its translation is CASSPFLGEGTEAFF.

This clonotype was recorded at least ten times. The chain joins TRBV6-1 to TRBJ2-3, with 7 bases identical to TRBD1. Unmatched junction bases numbered 6, after V lost 9 bases and J lost 0 bases. The CDR3 runs 14 residues. In germline, CDR1 is MNHNS, CDR2 SASEGT. The CDR3 bases are TGTGCCAGTCGGTCGGGACAGAGCACAGATACGCAGTATTTT. Translation gives CASRSGQSTDTQYF.

This clonotype was observed a few times. V is TRBV4-1 and J is TRBJ2-3; 7 bases agree with TRBD1. Germline V gene data show CDR1 as MGHRA and CDR2 as YSYEKL. J gave up 8 bases and V 4 bases, and 6 bases lay outside the gene matches. CDR3 size: 13 residues. DNA of the CDR3: TGCGCCAGCAGCCCGACAGGGCAAGCTACGCAGTATTTT. The encoded protein is CASSPTGQATQYF.

In this sample, this clonotype turned up a few times. V is TRBV5-1 and J is TRBJ1-2; D not resolved. Germline V CDR1 and CDR2: SGHRS, YFSETQ. The CDR3 has 12 residues. V lost 1 base, J lost 6 bases, and 7 bases lay in between. CDR3 coding DNA: TGCGCCAGCAGCTTGAGCGCGAATGGCTACACCTTC. Translating gives CASSLSANGYTF.

The chain employs TRBV12-3 or TRBV12-4 and TRBJ2-1; either TRBD1 or TRBD2 may fit D (5 bases each). The V and J ends lost 7 bases and 7 bases respectively, with 20 bases between them. The CDR3 is 15 amino acids. CDR3 in amino acids: CASTPGQVGPNEQFF. CDR3 DNA: TGTGCCAGCACTCCGGGGCAGGTGGGTCCGAATGAGCAGTTCTTC.

This clonotype was found a few times. The chain couples TRBV12-3 or TRBV12-4 to TRBJ1-6; a possible D gene is TRBD1 (6 bases). The CDR3 runs 15 residues. The germline V and J ends were trimmed by 2 bases and 7 bases, with 12 bases remaining between them. CDR3 sequence (DNA): TGTGCCAGCAGTTTAAGTCAGGGGCCAAATTCACCCCTCCACTTT. Its translation: CASSLSQGPNSPLHF.

The genes are TRBV12-3 or TRBV12-4 and TRBJ1-1; tentative D call: TRBD1 (5 bases). The V gene lost 4 bases and the J gene lost 5 bases, with 17 bases spanning the gap. This CDR3 has 15 amino acids. The CDR3 nucleotides are TGTGCCAGCAGTTCGAAAGTGGCGACAGTAACTGAAGCTTTCTTT. This gives the protein CASSSKVATVTEAFF.

The V and J genes are TRBV3-1 and TRBJ1-5; tentatively, D is TRBD1 (5 bases). The germline gives CDR1 LGHDT, CDR2 YNNKEL (reference sequence). The CDR3 is made up of 15 amino acids. V lost 1 base and J 1 base, leaving 8 bases between the germline ends. The CDR3 loop reads CASSQAGVSNQPQHF. The CDR3 DNA sequence: TGTGCCAGCAGCCAAGCGGGGGTGAGCAATCAGCCCCAGCATTTT.

V gene TRBV14 combines with J gene TRBJ1-2; D not resolved. Germline V gene data show CDR1 as SGHDN and CDR2 as FVKESK. V dropped 0 bases and J dropped 8 bases, with 13 bases sitting between them. This CDR3 has 14 amino acids. This chain's CDR3 is CASSQEGQVTGYTF. CDR3 DNA sequence: TGTGCCAGCAGCCAAGAAGGCCAGGTGACCGGCTACACCTTC.

This clonotype was detected only a few times. The CDR3 sequence: CASGYLTAYGYTF. CDR3 in DNA: TGTGCCAGCGGGTATCTGACGGCTTATGGCTACACCTTC. V usage is TRBV7-2 and J usage is TRBJ1-2; D unclear. V lost 8 bases to trimming and J lost 5 bases, with 15 bases between them. Germline CDR1 is SGHTA and CDR2 is FQGNSA. The CDR3 length is 13 residues.

There are a few counts of this clonotype. V gene TRBV4-1 combines with J gene TRBJ2-2; no definite D call. CDR3 length equals 12 residues. V lost 9 bases and J 1 base, leaving 6 bases between the germline ends. Germline CDR1 reads MGHRA; CDR2 reads YSYEKL. In DNA, the CDR3 is TGCGCCAGTTCCTGGAACACCGGGGAGCTGTTTTTT. This codes for CASSWNTGELFF.

This clonotype was detected a few times. The gene calls are TRBV12-3 or TRBV12-4 and TRBJ2-1; TRBD2 aligns across 9 bases. Losses at the gene ends were 3 bases for V and 8 bases for J; bases not matched to a gene: 8. There are 15 residues in the CDR3. CDR3 DNA sequence: TGTGCCAGCAGTTTCCGTCTAGCGGGGTCCGATGAGCAGTTCTTC. Its translation is CASSFRLAGSDEQFF.

This clonotype has just a few counts. J is TRBJ2-7 and V is TRBV30; a weak D match, TRBD2 (5 bases). The V end was cut by 1 base, the J end by 11 bases, with 15 bases between. Germline values: CDR1 GTSNPN, CDR2 SVGIG (reference sequence). CDR3 length equals 12 residues. The CDR3 here is CAWSEEATREYF. The CDR3 DNA sequence: TGTGCCTGGAGTGAGGAAGCTACGAGGGAGTACTTC.

This clonotype was seen a few times. The rearrangement uses TRBV4-2 and TRBJ2-2; D remains unclear. CDR3 size: 15 residues. Trimming removed 0 bases at V and 5 bases at J, with 10 bases between. Looked up from germline, CDR1 is LGHNA and CDR2 is YNFKEQ. CDR3 in DNA: TGTGCCAGCAGCCAAGATGTAATGGCGACCGGGGAGCTGTTTTTT. This codes for CASSQDVMATGELFF.

In this sample, this clonotype turned up many times. In nucleotides, the CDR3 is TGTGCCAGCAGCCAATTAACAGGGGTAGGAGGCTACACCTTC. It yields the protein CASSQLTGVGGYTF. The gene calls are TRBV3-1 and TRBJ1-2; 7 nucleotides line up with TRBD1. The germline V gene encodes CDR1 LGHDT and CDR2 YNNKEL (reference sequence). CDR3 size: 14 residues. V was clipped by 2 bases and J by 8 bases; unmatched bases: 8.

In this sample, this clonotype turned up a few times. The rearrangement joins TRBV2 to TRBJ2-7; D call uncertain. V lost 1 base, J lost 3 bases, and 7 bases lay in between. From germline, CDR1 is SNHLY and CDR2 FYNNEI. CDR3 length: 13 residues. CDR3 sequence (DNA): TGTGCCAGCAGTGAAGGTCTCGGCTACGAGCAGTACTTC. Protein: CASSEGLGYEQYF.

The chain joins TRBV9 to TRBJ2-6; D not certain. This CDR3 contains 15 residues. The V end lost 2 bases, the J end lost 1 base, and 7 bases lay between the germline ends. The germline CDR1 and CDR2 sequences are SGDLS and YYNGEE. Here the CDR3 DNA reads TGTGCCAGCAGCGTCCTGGGATCTGGGGCCAACGTCCTGACTTTC. This gives the protein CASSVLGSGANVLTF.

The chain employs TRBV12-3 or TRBV12-4 and TRBJ2-7; 7 positions agree with TRBD1. The CDR3 consists of 14 residues. V trimming: 5 bases; J trimming: 3 bases; junction bases outside the gene matches: 7. CDR3 sequence (DNA): TGTGCCAGCAGTCCCGGACAGGTACTCTACGAGCAGTACTTC. Translated, it gives CASSPGQVLYEQYF.

The chain employs TRBV13 and TRBJ2-1; TRBD2 matches 8 bases. With V trimmed by 0 bases and J by 1 base, 8 bases remained unmatched. The CDR3 runs 18 residues. From germline, CDR1 is PRHDT and CDR2 FYEKMQ (reference sequence). The CDR3 here is CASSLGRGGPQSYNEQFF. As DNA, the CDR3 is TGTGCCAGCAGCTTAGGCCGGGGGGGGCCGCAATCCTACAATGAGCAGTTCTTC. The complete variable domain, with remaining parts taken from reference TRBV13 and TRBJ2-1, reads AAGVIQSPRHLIKEKRETATLKCYPIPRHDTVYWYQQGPGQDPQFLISFYEKMQSDKGSIPDRFSAQQFSDYHSELNMSSLELGDSALYFCASSLGRGGPQSYNEQFFGPGTRLTVL.

This clonotype was seen at least ten times. The chain recombines TRBV4-2 with TRBJ2-6; D may be TRBD2 (6 bases). Germline CDR1 and CDR2: LGHNA and YNFKEQ. Trimming cost V 1 base and J 1 base, with 11 bases left between them. CDR3 length equals 17 residues. The CDR3 coding sequence is TGTGCCAGCAGCCAAGTTGGACTAAGGTCTGGGGCCAACGTCCTGACTTTC. Translation: CASSQVGLRSGANVLTF.

At least ten counts were recorded for this clonotype. The chain couples TRBV18 to TRBJ1-1; D gene unclear. The CDR3 length is 14 residues. Per the germline V gene, CDR1 is KGHSH and CDR2 is LQKENI. V was cut by 0 bases and J by 7 bases, with 12 bases left in between. CDR3 DNA sequence: TGTGCCAGCTCACCACCGGTGGTAGAGCTTGAAGCTTTCTTT. Translated: CASSPPVVELEAFF.

In its sample, this clonotype is medium-sized. The CDR3 sequence is CASSSSPISPLHF. In DNA, the CDR3 is TGTGCCAGCAGCTCATCCCCCATTTCACCCCTCCACTTT. This rearrangement joins TRBV7-2 to TRBJ1-6; no clear D. The CDR3 has 13 amino acids. Germline assignment: CDR1 SGHTA and CDR2 FQGNSA. Trimming cost V 4 bases and J 9 bases, with 10 bases left between them.